The 27 T cell receptor beta chains presented below share a single source sample, sequenced in a study of CD8 T cells in ankylosing spondylitis (dated by TCRdb to 2017 to 2019). The library was produced with 5' RACE. Instrument used: Illumina HiSeq 2500. TCRdb's own reprocessing of the public reads used fastp at Q25 and MiXCR and kept productive beta chains. Identical CDR3 proteins give one entry, which carries the most common genes and DNA. For this sample there are about 200,000 distinct CDR3 sequences; roughly 26% appear just once. Under 7% of the sample is taken by the ten largest. Input material: blood, either unsorted or a sorted T cell fraction (not recorded which). The receptors here all came from a male donor with ankylosing spondylitis or in good health (not recorded which).

In this sample, this clonotype turned up many times. V and J are TRBV5-1 and TRBJ1-2; 9 bases are a match to TRBD1. The CDR3 consists of 13 residues. V was clipped by 4 bases and J by 4 bases; unmatched bases: 2. CDR1 is SGHRS and CDR2 is YFSETQ in the germline V gene. This CDR3 is CASSMGQGYGYTF. In DNA form, the CDR3 reads TGCGCCAGCAGCATGGGACAGGGCTATGGCTACACCTTC.

V and J are TRBV3-1 and TRBJ2-7; 10 bases align to TRBD1. Looked up from germline, CDR1 is LGHDT and CDR2 is YNNKEL (reference sequence). The trim removed 2 bases at V and 3 bases at J, leaving 4 bases unmatched. This CDR3 comprises 15 residues. CDR3 loop: CASSQLRDRGYEQYF. As DNA, the CDR3 is TGTGCCAGCAGCCAATTGCGGGACAGGGGCTACGAGCAGTACTTC.

This clonotype came up a few times. This chain links TRBV5-1 with TRBJ2-5, with 8 nucleotides matching TRBD2. The CDR3 sequence is 13 residues long. Germline trimming cut 4 bases from V and 4 bases from J; bases unmatched to any gene: 3. CDR1 is SGHRS and CDR2 is YFSETQ in the germline V gene. CDR3 coding DNA: TGCGCCAGCAGCCGGGGGGGCACAGAGACCCAGTACTTC. It codes for CASSRGGTETQYF.

V is TRBV12-3 or TRBV12-4 and J is TRBJ2-1; 7 positions agree with TRBD2. The CDR3 consists of 10 residues. DNA for the CDR3: TGTGTCGCGGGGGAGACTGAGCAGTTCTTC. This encodes CVAGETEQFF.

This clonotype was recorded many times. V usage is TRBV10-3 and J usage is TRBJ2-5; TRBD2 agrees at 10 bases. The CDR3 runs 14 residues. Germline V lookup: CDR1 ENHRY, CDR2 SYGVKD. V trimming: 8 bases; J trimming: 4 bases; junction bases outside the gene matches: 7. The CDR3 nucleotides read TGTGCCATCTCCCGCTTAGCGGGAGGAGAGACCCAGTACTTC. This encodes CAISRLAGGETQYF.

This clonotype was observed at least ten times. V is TRBV28 and J is TRBJ2-5; D remains unclear. Germline CDR1 reads MDHEN; CDR2 reads SYDVKM. CDR3 length: 14 amino acids. Trimming shortened V by 3 bases and J by 1 base, and 9 bases separated the two germline ends. The CDR3 protein is CASSLDGFQETQYF. CDR3 nucleotides: TGTGCCAGCAGTTTGGACGGGTTCCAAGAGACCCAGTACTTC.

This clonotype has a count of ten or more. V and J are TRBV4-1 and TRBJ2-7, with D possibly being TRBD1 (5 bases). This CDR3 contains 15 residues. V lost 1 base to trimming and J lost 4 bases, with 14 bases between them. Per the germline V gene, CDR1 is MGHRA and CDR2 is YSYEKL. This CDR3 reads CASSQAAGALYEQYF. For the CDR3, the DNA is TGCGCCAGCAGCCAAGCGGCTGGGGCCCTTTACGAGCAGTACTTC.

This clonotype was detected ten times or more. This rearrangement joins TRBV11-2 to TRBJ1-1; D remains ambiguous. V gave up 5 bases and J gave up 4 bases, with 8 bases separating them. CDR1 and CDR2 (germline): SGHAT, FQNNGV. The CDR3 length is 12 residues. The CDR3 DNA sequence: TGTGCCAGCAGCACTAGCAGCACTGAAGCTTTCTTT. Its protein product is CASSTSSTEAFF.

This clonotype was found many times. This chain links TRBV20-1 with TRBJ1-5, with D uncertain. The CDR3 totals 12 residues. CDR1 and CDR2 from the germline V gene are DFQATT and SNEGSKA (reference sequence). V was trimmed by 7 bases and J by 7 bases, leaving 14 bases between them. CDR3 sequence: CSVSRWEQPQHF. The CDR3 DNA follows: TGCAGTGTGAGCAGGTGGGAACAGCCCCAGCATTTT.

With respect to this clonotype: Germline is not matched at one junction end, which may reflect a read error. The V call is TRBV12-3 or TRBV12-4, the J call TRBJ1-5, with 7 bases matching TRBD1. The CDR3 is 14 residues long. CDR3 in amino acids: CASSRQGSNPPQHF. Written as DNA, the CDR3 is TGTGCCAGCAGCCGACAGGGTAGCAATCCGCCCCAGCATTTT.

The chain uses TRBV20-1 and TRBJ2-5; D not resolved. CDR1 is DFQATT, CDR2 SNEGSKA, per germline (reference sequence). Trimming pared 0 bases from V and 6 bases from J, leaving 8 bases between. The CDR3 totals 12 residues. The CDR3: CSARDFQQTQYF. The CDR3 DNA follows: TGCAGTGCTAGAGATTTTCAGCAGACCCAGTACTTC.

This clonotype appeared many times. The rearrangement joins TRBV5-6 to TRBJ2-7; no clear D. The ends were cut back, 4 bases at V and 0 bases at J, with 14 bases in the middle. The CDR3 totals 15 residues. The germline V gene encodes CDR1 SGHDT and CDR2 YYEEEE. CDR3 bases: TGTGCCAGCAGCCCCCCGGGCGCTAGCTCCTACGAGCAGTACTTC. This codes for CASSPPGASSYEQYF.

This clonotype was seen many times. The chain is built from TRBV5-1 and TRBJ1-1; 7 positions match TRBD1. The CDR3 covers 15 residues. Germline CDR1 reads SGHRS; CDR2 reads YFSETQ. V was pared by 0 bases and J by 6 bases, with 8 bases of the junction left unmatched. The CDR3 DNA sequence: TGCGCCAGCAGCTTGGAAGGGGGCGCGGTATCTGAAGCTTTCTTT. As protein: CASSLEGGAVSEAFF.

This clonotype was counted once. The rearrangement uses TRBV5-6 and TRBJ2-3, with D maybe TRBD2 (6 bases). Germline V CDR1 and CDR2: SGHDT, YYEEEE. Trimming pared 6 bases from V and 2 bases from J, leaving 16 bases between. The CDR3 extends over 15 amino acids. CDR3 residues: CASTWIGEDTDTQYF. The CDR3 coding sequence is TGTGCCAGCACCTGGATTGGGGAGGACACAGATACGCAGTATTTT.

The rearrangement joins TRBV20-1 to TRBJ2-3, with 7 bases matching TRBD2. In germline, CDR1 is DFQATT, CDR2 SNEGSKA (reference sequence). V was pared by 0 bases and J by 0 bases, with 15 bases of the junction left unmatched. This CDR3 has 19 amino acids. In nucleotides, the CDR3 is TGCAGTGCTAGAGATCGTTCCGGGAGCCTAGCGGAGAGCACAGATACGCAGTATTTT. The encoded protein is CSARDRSGSLAESTDTQYF.

The chain couples TRBV6-5 to TRBJ2-1; D is unclear. Trimming left V 6 bases short and J 5 bases short, with 5 bases between. The CDR3 has 11 residues. From germline, CDR1 is MNHEY and CDR2 SVGAGI. CDR3 in amino acids: CASRRNNEQFF. CDR3 nucleotides: TGTGCCAGCAGGCGGAACAATGAGCAGTTCTTC.

This chain uses TRBV20-1 with TRBJ2-1; D possibly corresponds to TRBD2 (6 bases). V gave up 1 base and J gave up 9 bases, with 7 bases separating them. This CDR3 comprises 11 residues. In germline, CDR1 is DFQATT, CDR2 SNEGSKA (reference sequence). For the CDR3, the DNA is TGCAGTGCTAGAGTGGGACTTGAGCAGTTCTTC. Translation gives CSARVGLEQFF.

The table lists this clonotype with many counts. The gene calls are TRBV3-1 and TRBJ2-1; D gene unclear. V lost 2 bases and J 5 bases, leaving 13 bases between the germline ends. The V gene's germline CDR1 is LGHDT and CDR2 YNNKEL (reference sequence). This CDR3 region has 15 residues. The CDR3 nucleotides are TGTGCCAGCAGCCAACTGACTCTAGAGAACAATGAGCAGTTCTTC. As protein: CASSQLTLENNEQFF.

The rearrangement joins TRBV6-5 to TRBJ2-3; 8 bases fit TRBD2. Germline assignment: CDR1 MNHEY and CDR2 SVGAGI. Trimming removed 4 bases from V and 3 bases from J; junction bases left unmatched: 6. This CDR3 is 15 amino acids long. This CDR3 is CASSSDGRVTDTQYF. In DNA, the CDR3 is TGTGCCAGCAGTTCAGACGGGAGGGTAACAGATACGCAGTATTTT.

Concerning this clonotype itself: An end of the junction differs from the germline gene, which may be a read error. V usage is TRBV12-3 or TRBV12-4 and J usage is TRBJ1-6; the D gene is possibly TRBD1 (5 bases). The CDR3 is 13 residues long. CDR3 sequence (DNA): TGTGCCAGCAGTTATGGCAGGGATTCCCCCCTCCACTTT. Protein: CASSYGRDSPLHF.

The chain has TRBV6-5 and TRBJ2-1, with 12 bases that match TRBD2. V lost 4 bases and J lost 8; bases outside the gene matches: 0. CDR3 size: 13 residues. The germline V gene encodes CDR1 MNHEY and CDR2 SVGAGI. Here the CDR3 reads CASSWTSGDEQFF. The CDR3 DNA reads as TGTGCCAGCAGTTGGACTAGCGGGGATGAGCAGTTCTTC.

In its sample, this clonotype was seen a few times. V and J are TRBV12-3 or TRBV12-4 and TRBJ2-1; TRBD2 matches at 9 bases. The CDR3 covers 16 residues. Trimming removed 3 bases from V and 5 bases from J; junction bases left unmatched: 8. CDR3 protein: CASSFQASGTHNEQFF. The DNA of the CDR3 is TGTGCCAGCAGTTTTCAGGCTAGCGGGACTCACAATGAGCAGTTCTTC.

This clonotype has ten or more counts. The rearrangement joins TRBV28 to TRBJ2-1; tentatively, D is TRBD1 or TRBD2 (5 bases each). Germline V gives CDR1 MDHEN, CDR2 SYDVKM. The ends were cut back, 2 bases at V and 7 bases at J, with 15 bases in the middle. This CDR3 is built from 15 residues. DNA of the CDR3: TGTGCCAGCAGTTTAGGGGGAGTTCTGCGGAATGAGCAGTTCTTC. Amino acid sequence: CASSLGGVLRNEQFF. Variable domain in full (rest from reference TRBV28 and TRBJ2-1): DVKVTQSSRYLVKRTGEKVFLECVQDMDHENMFWYRQDPGLGLRLIYFSYDVKMKEKGDIPEGYSVSREKKERFSLILESASTNQTSMYLCASSLGGVLRNEQFFGPGTRLTVL.

This clonotype was picked up one time. This chain uses TRBV20-1 with TRBJ2-3; 7 bases map to TRBD2. The J segment lost 3 bases and the V segment lost 3 bases, leaving 9 bases of the junction unmatched. The CDR3 runs 15 residues. CDR1 and CDR2 from the germline V gene are DFQATT and SNEGSKA (reference sequence). CDR3 sequence: CSASGGGGPTDTQYF. The CDR3 nucleotides read TGCAGTGCTAGTGGCGGCGGGGGTCCGACAGATACGCAGTATTTT.

The chain recombines TRBV20-1 with TRBJ2-5; D perhaps matches TRBD1 (6 bases). The CDR3 covers 13 residues. Germline V gene data show CDR1 as DFQATT and CDR2 as SNEGSKA (reference sequence). V dropped 1 base and J dropped 4 bases, with 10 bases sitting between them. CDR3 in DNA: TGCAGTGCTAGAGTTATAGGGGGAGAGACCCAGTACTTC. It specifies CSARVIGGETQYF.

In this sample, this clonotype turned up many times. This chain joins TRBV20-1 and TRBJ2-4; D unclear. Germline V gene sequence: CDR1 DFQATT, CDR2 SNEGSKA (reference sequence). This CDR3 has 15 residues. V gave up 0 bases and J gave up 0 bases, with 9 bases separating them. The CDR3 DNA reads TGCAGTGCTAGAGATTCATATATAGCCAAAAACATTCAGTACTTC. Its translation is CSARDSYIAKNIQYF.

The rearrangement uses TRBV20-1 and TRBJ2-4, with TRBD1 matching 10 bases. V trimming: 5 bases; J trimming: 0 bases; junction bases outside the gene matches: 10. The CDR3 extends over 17 amino acids. Germline loops: CDR1 DFQATT, CDR2 SNEGSKA (reference sequence). CDR3 protein: CSAPRDRGSLAKNIQYF. CDR3 coding DNA: TGCAGTGCTCCTCGGGACAGGGGCTCCCTAGCCAAAAACATTCAGTACTTC.